This is a list of T cell receptor beta chains from one sample in a study of cytomegalovirus exposure and HLA in healthy donors. The repertoire was sequenced with immunoSEQ multiplex PCR; TCRdb's copy has only in-frame clones and lacks some. Of under 90,000 clones detected, roughly 72% appear once; the ten largest clones hold approximately 9%. The specimen sequenced was PBMCs. All receptors come from a man aged 35 to 55 in good health and CMV-seropositive. The CDR3 runs from the conserved cysteine through the conserved F or W. The D gene is left open where the match is weak. Expanded clones get a size class; other rows say once, few or many, or leave the size out.

clone_size,j_call,v_call,d_call,cdr3_nt,cdr3_aa
NA,TRBJ1-2,TRBV10-3,NA,TGTGCCATCAGTGAGTCCAGTAAAGGACAGAGAGTTGGCTACACCTTC,CAISESSKGQRVGYTF
NA,TRBJ2-7,TRBV29-1,TRBD2,TGCAGCGTGGCCGGGACTAGCGGGGGGGGTGTATACGAGCAGTACTTC,CSVAGTSGGGVYEQYF
few,TRBJ1-4,TRBV5-1,TRBD1,TGCGCCAGCAGCCCCGGACAGGGGGAAGGACCAAATGAAAAACTGTTTTTT,CASSPGQGEGPNEKLFF
NA,TRBJ1-5,TRBV7-6,NA,TGTGCCAGCAGCCTTAAGGAGGGTAACCAGCCCCAGCATTTT,CASSLKEGNQPQHF
NA,TRBJ1-2,TRBV4-3,NA,TGCGCCAGCAGCCAAGATCCAGGGTCTGGCTATGGCTACACCTTC,CASSQDPGSGYGYTF
once,TRBJ1-4,TRBV27,TRBD1,TGTGCCAGCAGTTCACCGGGACAGGGGGGTGAAAAACTGTTTTTT,CASSSPGQGGEKLFF
NA,TRBJ2-3,TRBV7-9,TRBD2,TGTGCCAGCAGCCAAACGGCGGGGGCAGATACGCAGTATTTT,CASSQTAGADTQYF
NA,TRBJ1-6,TRBV10-1,NA,TGCGCCAGCAGTGACCAGGGTTACAATTCCCCCCTCCACTTT,CASSDQGYNSPLHF
NA,TRBJ2-7,TRBV12-5,NA,TGTGCTAGTGGTTTGGTGCAGGACAGTTCCTACGAGCAGTACTTC,CASGLVQDSSYEQYF
few,TRBJ1-1,TRBV10-3,NA,TGTGCCATCAGTGCAAACACTGAAGCTTTCTTT,CAISANTEAFF
few,TRBJ2-1,TRBV7-2,TRBD2,TGTGCCAGCAGCTTAGCCCCCAGCGGGGGGTACAATGAGCAGTTCTTC,CASSLAPSGGYNEQFF
NA,TRBJ2-2,TRBV10-1,NA,TGCGCCAGCAGTGAGAGGCTAGCGGGGGAGCTGTTTTTT,CASSERLAGELFF
NA,TRBJ2-2,TRBV5-8,NA,TGTGCCAGCAGCAAACTCCGGGGGAGGAACACCGGGGAGCTGTTTTTT,CASSKLRGRNTGELFF
few,TRBJ1-2,TRBV6-6,NA,TGTGCCAGCAGTTACTCCGACAGGTCGGGCTCTGGCTACACCTTC,CASSYSDRSGSGYTF
NA,TRBJ1-1,TRBV5-1,NA,TGCGCCAGCAGCCCGGGGACATCAACTGAAGCTTTCTTT,CASSPGTSTEAFF
NA,TRBJ1-2,TRBV4-3,TRBD1,TGCGCCAGCAGCCAAGGGGACAGGGGCCCGACGAGTGGCTACACCTTC,CASSQGDRGPTSGYTF